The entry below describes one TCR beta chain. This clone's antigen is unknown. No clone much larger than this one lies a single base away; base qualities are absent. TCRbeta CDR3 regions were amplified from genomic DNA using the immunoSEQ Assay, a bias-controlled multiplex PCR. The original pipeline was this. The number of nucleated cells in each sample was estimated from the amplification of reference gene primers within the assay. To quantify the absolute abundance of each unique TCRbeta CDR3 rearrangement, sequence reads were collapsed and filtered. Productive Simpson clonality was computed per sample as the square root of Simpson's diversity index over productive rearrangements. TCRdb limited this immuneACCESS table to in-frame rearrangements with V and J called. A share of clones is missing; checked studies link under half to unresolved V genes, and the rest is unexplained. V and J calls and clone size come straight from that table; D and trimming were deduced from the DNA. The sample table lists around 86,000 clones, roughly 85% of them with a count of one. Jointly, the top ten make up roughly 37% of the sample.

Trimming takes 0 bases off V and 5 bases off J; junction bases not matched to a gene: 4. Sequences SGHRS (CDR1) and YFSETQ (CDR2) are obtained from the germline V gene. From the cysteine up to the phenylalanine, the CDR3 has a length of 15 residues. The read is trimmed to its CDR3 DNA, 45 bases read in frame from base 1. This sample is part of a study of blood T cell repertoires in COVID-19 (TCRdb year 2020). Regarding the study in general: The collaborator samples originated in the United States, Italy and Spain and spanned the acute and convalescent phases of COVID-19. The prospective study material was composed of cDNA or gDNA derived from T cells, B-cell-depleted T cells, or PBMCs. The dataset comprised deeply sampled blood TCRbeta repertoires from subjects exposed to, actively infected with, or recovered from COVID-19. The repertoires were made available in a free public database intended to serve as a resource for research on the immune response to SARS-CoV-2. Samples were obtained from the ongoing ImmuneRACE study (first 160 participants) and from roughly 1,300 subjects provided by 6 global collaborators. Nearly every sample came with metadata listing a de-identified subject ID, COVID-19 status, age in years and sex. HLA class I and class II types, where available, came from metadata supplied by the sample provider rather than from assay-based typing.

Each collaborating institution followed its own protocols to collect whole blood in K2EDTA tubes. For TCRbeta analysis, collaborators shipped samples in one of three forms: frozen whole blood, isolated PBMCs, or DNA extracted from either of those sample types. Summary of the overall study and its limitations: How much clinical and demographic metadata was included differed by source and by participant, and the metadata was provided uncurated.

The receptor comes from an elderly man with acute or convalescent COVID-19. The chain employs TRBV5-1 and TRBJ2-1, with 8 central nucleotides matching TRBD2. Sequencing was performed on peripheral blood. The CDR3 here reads CASSLGGLADNEQFF. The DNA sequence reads TGCGCCAGCAGCTTGGGAGGACTAGCCGACAATGAGCAGTTCTTC.